This paragraph reports one T cell receptor beta chain. Its target is not known. Germline V lookup: CDR1 SGDLS, CDR2 YYNGEE. V lost 4 bases, J lost 4 bases, and 3 bases stayed unmatched. This CDR3 spans 14 amino acids. It was with 60 Vbeta and 13 Jbeta primers that the PCR ran. Method: immunoSEQ multiplex PCR; TCRdb's copy keeps in-frame clones and lacks some. Of about 97,000 clones listed, approximately 85% were seen once; the top ten hold approximately 4%. The data belong to a study of cytomegalovirus exposure and HLA in healthy donors. Notes on the study in general: Per published reports, the classifier diagnosed cytomegalovirus status with high specificity and sensitivity. Follow-up analysis later connected one missense variant in DCLRE1C with trimming of TCR beta V- and J-genes. Most of the CMV-associated TCR beta chains (in a later analysis) appeared to be HLA-restricted. In a later analysis, productive TCRs from donors in an Asian-associated ancestry cluster reportedly carried fewer N-insertions than the cohort mean.

The J gene is TRBJ2-3, the V gene TRBV9; 10 bases are a match to TRBD2. Sequenced material: PBMCs. This TCR came from a man aged 30-40 years in good health and CMV-seronegative. The CDR3: CASSRTSGSDTQYF. The DNA for the CDR3 is TGTGCCAGCAGCCGGACTAGCGGATCAGATACGCAGTATTTT.